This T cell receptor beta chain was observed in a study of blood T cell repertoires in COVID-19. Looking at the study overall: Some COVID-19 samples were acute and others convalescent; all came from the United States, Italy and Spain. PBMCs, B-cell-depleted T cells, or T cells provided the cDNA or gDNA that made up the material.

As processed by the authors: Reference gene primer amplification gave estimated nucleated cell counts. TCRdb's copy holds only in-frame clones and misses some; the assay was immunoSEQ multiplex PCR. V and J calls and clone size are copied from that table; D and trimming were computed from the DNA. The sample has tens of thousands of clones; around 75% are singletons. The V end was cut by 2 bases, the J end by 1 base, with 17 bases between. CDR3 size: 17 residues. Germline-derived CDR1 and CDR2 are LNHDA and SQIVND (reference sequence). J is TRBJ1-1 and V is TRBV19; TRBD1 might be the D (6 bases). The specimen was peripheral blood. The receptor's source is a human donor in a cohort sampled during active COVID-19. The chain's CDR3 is CASSIRDRRQENTEAFF. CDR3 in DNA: TGTGCCAGTAGTATAAGGGACCGCCGACAGGAGAACACTGAAGCTTTCTTT.